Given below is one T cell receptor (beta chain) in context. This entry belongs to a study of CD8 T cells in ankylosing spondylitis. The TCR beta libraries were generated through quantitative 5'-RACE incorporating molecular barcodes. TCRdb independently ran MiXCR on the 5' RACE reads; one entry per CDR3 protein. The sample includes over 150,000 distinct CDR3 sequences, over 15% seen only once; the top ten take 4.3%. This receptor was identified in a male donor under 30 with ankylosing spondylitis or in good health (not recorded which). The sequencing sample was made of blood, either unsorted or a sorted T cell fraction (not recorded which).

The CDR3 DNA is TGTGCCAGCAGCTTCCCCGGGACAGGGGACGAGACCCAGTACTTC. This codes for CASSFPGTGDETQYF. The J gene is TRBJ2-5, the V gene TRBV7-6; 10 bases are a match to TRBD1. This CDR3 has 15 amino acids. The V gene end was trimmed by 3 bases and the J gene end by 5 bases; junction bases not matched to a gene: 6. In germline, CDR1 is SGHVS, CDR2 FNYEAQ. Looking up the rest from reference TRBV7-6 and TRBJ2-5 gives the full variable domain: GAGVSQSPRYKVTKRGQDVALRCDPISGHVSLYWYRQALGQGPEFLTYFNYEAQQDKSGLPNDRFSAERPEGSISTLTIQRTEQRDSAMYRCASSFPGTGDETQYFGPGTRLLVL.